A single sample is the source of the 2 T cell receptor beta chains below, sequenced in a study of cytomegalovirus exposure and HLA in healthy donors. 13 Jbeta primers and 60 Vbeta primers were used for the PCR. Libraries were prepared by immunoSEQ multiplex PCR; TCRdb keeps only in-frame clonotypes and omits some of them. The repertoire holds 95,000 to 100,000 clones, with around 77% as singletons. Sequenced input: PBMCs. All receptors derive from a man aged 35-49 years in good health and CMV-seronegative.

This clone turned up a few times. In nucleotides, the CDR3 is TGTGCCAGCAGTCCCCCGGTGGGGGCACTTAACACTGAAGCTTTCTTT. It encodes CASSPPVGALNTEAFF. J is TRBJ1-1 and V is TRBV28; D is perhaps TRBD1 (6 bases). V was cut by 5 bases and J by 2 bases, with 18 bases left in between. Germline V gives CDR1 MDHEN, CDR2 SYDVKM. The CDR3 is made up of 16 amino acids.

V gene TRBV19 combines with J gene TRBJ2-7; perhaps TRBD1 as D (6 bases). V lost 3 bases and J 5 bases, leaving 17 bases between the germline ends. CDR1 LNHDA and CDR2 SQIVND come from the germline V gene (reference sequence). The CDR3 is 15 residues long. This chain's CDR3 is CASSMRITGKDEQYF. The CDR3 coding sequence is TGTGCCAGTAGTATGCGGATAACAGGGAAGGACGAGCAGTACTTC.